Included here is one T cell receptor (beta chain) sequence, with context. Its antigen is still unknown. This specimen comes from a study of T-cell memory formation after mild COVID-19. Study background: TCR clusters showed largely donor specificity.

TCRdb ran MiXCR on the 5' RACE reads and lists one entry per CDR3 protein. The table lists 45,000 to 65,000 distinct CDR3 sequences, approximately 9.5% of them singletons, with 0.9% to 1.5% in the top ten. Germline CDR1 reads MNHEY; CDR2 reads SVGEGT. J gave up 8 bases and V 6 bases, and 5 bases lay outside the gene matches. The CDR3 has 12 residues. Study-wide results and caveats: Later expanders leaned CD4+, whereas clones that contracted between day 15 and 85 were balanced CD4/CD8. Detection of some responders pre-infection suggested pre-existing cross-reactive memory T cells participated.

The V gene is TRBV6-2 or TRBV6-3, the J gene TRBJ2-3; 7 bases are shared with TRBD1. The receptor's source is a man younger than 35 who had mild COVID-19 (a few samples of this study predate the infection). Cell type and time point are not known. The specimen was PBMCs or a T cell subset sorted from them (not recorded which). The CDR3 is CASSRTGATQYF. CDR3 in DNA: TGTGCCAGCAGCCGGACAGGCGCTACGCAGTATTTT.